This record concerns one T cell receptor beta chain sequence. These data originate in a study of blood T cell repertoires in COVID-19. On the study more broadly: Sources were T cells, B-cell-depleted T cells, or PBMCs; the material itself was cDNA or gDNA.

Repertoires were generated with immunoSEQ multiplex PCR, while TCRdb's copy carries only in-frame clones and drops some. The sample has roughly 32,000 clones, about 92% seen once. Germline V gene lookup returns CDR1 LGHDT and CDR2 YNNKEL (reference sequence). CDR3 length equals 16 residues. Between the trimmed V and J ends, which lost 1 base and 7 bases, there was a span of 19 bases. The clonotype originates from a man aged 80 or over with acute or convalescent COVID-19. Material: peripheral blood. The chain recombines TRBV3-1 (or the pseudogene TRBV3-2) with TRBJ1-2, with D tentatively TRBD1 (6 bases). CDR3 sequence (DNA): TGTGCCAGCAGCCAAGCGGGTCCTCAGGGGCGGAGTGGCTACACCTTC. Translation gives CASSQAGPQGRSGYTF.